This T cell receptor (beta chain) is drawn from a study of blood T cells in healthy people across ages. To note about this clonotype: What it binds is unknown. One junction end does not reproduce the germline sequence, and a read error may be involved.

For the second PCR, which ran for roughly 6 to 12 cycles, a sample-barcoded 5' primer and a J-beta primer mix were used. With 12 random nucleotides, a template-switch adaptor tagged each individual cDNA molecule. One entry per CDR3 protein, called by TCRdb with MiXCR from the 5' RACE reads. The sample lists over 1,200,000 distinct CDR3 sequences, 55% to 75% occurring once. Study results and limitations: It was found that TCR beta diversity correlated strongly with the percentage of naive T cells.

Germline assignment: CDR1 SEHNR and CDR2 FQNEAQ (reference sequence). The CDR3 is made up of 13 amino acids. J is TRBJ2-5 and V is TRBV7-9; tentative D call: TRBD1 (5 bases). The receptor comes from a man between 18 and 35 years old in good health. The sample consisted of blood. CDR3 protein: CASSLGAEETQYF. The CDR3 nucleotides are TGCGCCAGCAGCTTAGGGGCAGAAGAGACCCAGTACTTC.